This TCR beta chain was retrieved from a study of cytomegalovirus exposure and HLA in healthy donors. Overall study results and limits: The study put some 150 TCR beta chains on its list as cytomegalovirus-associated. Across donors, presence/absence analyses took sequencing depth to be roughly uniform. Later genetic work tied a missense DCLRE1C variant to beta-chain V and J trimming.

Primers for the PCR totalled 60 Vbeta and 13 Jbeta. The data were produced by immunoSEQ multiplex PCR, yet TCRdb's version contains in-frame clones alone and is incomplete. The sample records under 200,000 clones, less than 80% being singletons. This clone has just a few counts. Its antigen remains unknown. From germline, CDR1 is GTSNPN and CDR2 SVGIG (reference sequence). Trimming at V came to 2 bases and at J to 6 bases, leaving 5 bases not matched to a gene. The CDR3 has 15 residues. The J gene is TRBJ1-5, the V gene TRBV30, with TRBD1 identical over 12 bases. This sequence originates from a woman between 40 and 55 years old in good health and CMV-seronegative. Sequencing was done on a sample of PBMCs. CDR3 residues: CAWSTGTGGRQPQHF. The CDR3 DNA is TGTGCCTGGAGTACCGGGACAGGGGGCCGTCAGCCCCAGCATTTT.